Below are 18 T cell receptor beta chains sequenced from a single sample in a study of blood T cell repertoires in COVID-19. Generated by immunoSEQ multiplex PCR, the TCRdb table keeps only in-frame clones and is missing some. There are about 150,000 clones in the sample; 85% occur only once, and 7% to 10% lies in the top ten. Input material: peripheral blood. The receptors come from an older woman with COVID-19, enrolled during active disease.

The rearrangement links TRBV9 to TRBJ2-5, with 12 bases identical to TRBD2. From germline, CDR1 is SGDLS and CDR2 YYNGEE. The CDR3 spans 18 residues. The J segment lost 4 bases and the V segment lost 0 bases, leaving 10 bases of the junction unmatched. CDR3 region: CASSVEGQLAGGSETQYF. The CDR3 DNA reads TGTGCCAGCAGCGTAGAGGGTCAGCTAGCGGGAGGGTCAGAGACCCAGTACTTC. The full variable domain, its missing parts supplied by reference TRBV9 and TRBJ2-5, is DSGVTQTPKHLITATGQRVTLRCSPRSGDLSVYWYQQSLDQGLQFLIQYYNGEERAKGNILERFSAQQFPDLHSELNLSSLELGDSALYFCASSVEGQLAGGSETQYFGPGTRLLVL.

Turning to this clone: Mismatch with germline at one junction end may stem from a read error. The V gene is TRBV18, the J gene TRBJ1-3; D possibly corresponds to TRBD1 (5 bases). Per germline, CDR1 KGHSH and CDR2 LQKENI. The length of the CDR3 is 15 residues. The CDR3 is CASSPRAGSENTIYF. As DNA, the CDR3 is TGTGCCAGCTCACCACGGGCAGGGTCTGAAAACACCATATATTTT.

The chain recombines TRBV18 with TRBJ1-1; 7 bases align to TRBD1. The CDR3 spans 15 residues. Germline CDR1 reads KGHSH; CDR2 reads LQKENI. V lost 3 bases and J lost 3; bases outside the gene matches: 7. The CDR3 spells CASSPAWDSHTEAFF. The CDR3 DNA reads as TGTGCCAGCTCACCGGCCTGGGACAGCCACACTGAAGCTTTCTTT.

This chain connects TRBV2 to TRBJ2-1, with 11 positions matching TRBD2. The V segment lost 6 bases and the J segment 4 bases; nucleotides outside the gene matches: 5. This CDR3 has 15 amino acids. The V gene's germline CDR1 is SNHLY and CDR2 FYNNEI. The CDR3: CASRPTSGIYNEQFF. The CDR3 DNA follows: TGTGCCAGCAGACCGACTAGCGGGATATACAATGAGCAGTTCTTC.

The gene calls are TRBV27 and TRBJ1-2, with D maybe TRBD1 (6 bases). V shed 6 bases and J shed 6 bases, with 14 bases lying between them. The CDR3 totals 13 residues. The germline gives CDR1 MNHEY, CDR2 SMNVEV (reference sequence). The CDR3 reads CASSTGHKDGYTF. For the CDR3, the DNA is TGTGCCAGCAGCACGGGACATAAGGATGGCTACACCTTC.

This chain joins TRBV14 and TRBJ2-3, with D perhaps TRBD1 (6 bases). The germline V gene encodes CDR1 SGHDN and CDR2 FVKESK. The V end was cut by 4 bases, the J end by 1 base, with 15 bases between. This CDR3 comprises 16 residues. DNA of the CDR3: TGTGCCAGCAGCCGAGGAGGAGCAGGGGGCACAGATACGCAGTATTTT. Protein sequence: CASSRGGAGGTDTQYF.

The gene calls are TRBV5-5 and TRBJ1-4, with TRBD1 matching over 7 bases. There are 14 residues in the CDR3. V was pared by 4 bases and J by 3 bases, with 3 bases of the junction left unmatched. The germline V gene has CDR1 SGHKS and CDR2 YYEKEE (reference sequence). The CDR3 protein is CASSRQGPNEKLFF. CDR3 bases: TGTGCCAGCAGCCGACAGGGCCCTAATGAAAAACTGTTTTTT.

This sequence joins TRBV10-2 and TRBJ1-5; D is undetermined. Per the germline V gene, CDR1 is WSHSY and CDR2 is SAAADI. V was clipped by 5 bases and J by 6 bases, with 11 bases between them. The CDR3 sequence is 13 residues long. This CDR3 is CASSPPGSQPQHF. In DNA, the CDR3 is TGCGCCAGCAGTCCCCCGGGATCTCAGCCCCAGCATTTT.

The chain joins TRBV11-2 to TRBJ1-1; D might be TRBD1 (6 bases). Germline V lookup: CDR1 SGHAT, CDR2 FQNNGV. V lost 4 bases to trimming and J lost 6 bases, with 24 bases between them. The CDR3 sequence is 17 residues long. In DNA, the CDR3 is TGTGCCAGCAGCTCAGACCCCAGGGGAAGAAGAAGCCCTGAAGCTTTCTTT. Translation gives CASSSDPRGRRSPEAFF.

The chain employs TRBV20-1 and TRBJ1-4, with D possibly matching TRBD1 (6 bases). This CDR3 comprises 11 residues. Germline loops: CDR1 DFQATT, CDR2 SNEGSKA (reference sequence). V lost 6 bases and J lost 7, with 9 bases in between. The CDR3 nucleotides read TGCAGTGCAACAGGGTTTGAAAAACTGTTTTTT. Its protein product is CSATGFEKLFF.

The CDR3: CASTRTGRNTEAFF. CDR3 in DNA: TGTGCCAGCACCAGGACAGGGAGGAACACTGAAGCTTTCTTT. The J gene is TRBJ1-1, the V gene TRBV2; 8 bases fit TRBD1. The CDR3 consists of 14 residues. V was clipped by 7 bases and J by 1 base; unmatched bases: 5. The germline gives CDR1 SNHLY, CDR2 FYNNEI.

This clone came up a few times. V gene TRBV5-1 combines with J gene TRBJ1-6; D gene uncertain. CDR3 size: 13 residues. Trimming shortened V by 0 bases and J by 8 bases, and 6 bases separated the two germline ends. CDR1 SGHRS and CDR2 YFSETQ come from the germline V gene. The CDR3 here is CASSLEADSPLHF. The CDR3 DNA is TGCGCCAGCAGCTTGGAGGCGGATTCACCCCTCCACTTT.

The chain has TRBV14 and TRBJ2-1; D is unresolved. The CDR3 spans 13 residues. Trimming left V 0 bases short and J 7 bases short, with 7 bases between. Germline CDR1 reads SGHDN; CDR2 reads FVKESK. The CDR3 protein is CASSQDSVNEQFF. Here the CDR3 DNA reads TGTGCCAGCAGCCAAGATTCGGTAAATGAGCAGTTCTTC. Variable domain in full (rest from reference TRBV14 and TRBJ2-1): EAGVTQFPSHSVIEKGQTVTLRCDPISGHDNLYWYRRVMGKEIKFLLHFVKESKQDESGMPNNRFLAERTGGTYSTLKVQPAELEDSGVYFCASSQDSVNEQFFGPGTRLTVL.

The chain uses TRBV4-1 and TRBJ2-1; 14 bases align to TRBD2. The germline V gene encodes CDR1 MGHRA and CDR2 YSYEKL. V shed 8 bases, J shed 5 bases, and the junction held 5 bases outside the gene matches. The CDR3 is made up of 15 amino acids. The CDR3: CASARLAGGNNEQFF. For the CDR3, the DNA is TGCGCCAGCGCCAGACTAGCGGGGGGGAACAATGAGCAGTTCTTC.

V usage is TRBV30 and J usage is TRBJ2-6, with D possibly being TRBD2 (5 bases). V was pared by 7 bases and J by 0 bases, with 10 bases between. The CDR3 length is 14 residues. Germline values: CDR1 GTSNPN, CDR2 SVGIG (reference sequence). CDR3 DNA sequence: TGTGCCTCTGGTGGGAGCTCTGGGGCCAACGTCCTGACTTTC. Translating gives CASGGSSGANVLTF. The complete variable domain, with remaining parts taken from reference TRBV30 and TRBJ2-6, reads SQTIHQWPATLVQPVGSPLSLECTVEGTSNPNLYWYRQAAGRGLQLLFYSVGIGQISSEVPQNLSASRPQDRQFILSSKKLLLSDSGFYLCASGGSSGANVLTFGAGSRLTVL.

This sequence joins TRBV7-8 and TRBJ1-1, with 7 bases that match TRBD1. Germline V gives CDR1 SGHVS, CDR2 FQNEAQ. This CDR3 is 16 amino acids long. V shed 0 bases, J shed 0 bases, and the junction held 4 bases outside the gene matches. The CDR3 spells CASSLARTGLNTEAFF. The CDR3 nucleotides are TGTGCCAGCAGCTTAGCAAGGACAGGCCTGAACACTGAAGCTTTCTTT.

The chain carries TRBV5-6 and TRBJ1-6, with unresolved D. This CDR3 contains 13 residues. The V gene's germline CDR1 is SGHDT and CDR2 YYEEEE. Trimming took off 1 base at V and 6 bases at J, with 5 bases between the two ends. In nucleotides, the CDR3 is TGTGCCAGCAGCTTGACAGTTAATTCACCCCTCCACTTT. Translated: CASSLTVNSPLHF.

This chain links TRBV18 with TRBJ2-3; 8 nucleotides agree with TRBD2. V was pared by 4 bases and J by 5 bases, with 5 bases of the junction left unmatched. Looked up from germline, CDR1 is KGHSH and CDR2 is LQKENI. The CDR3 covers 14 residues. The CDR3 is CASSLGLAVDTQYF. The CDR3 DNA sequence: TGTGCCAGCTCACTAGGACTAGCTGTAGATACGCAGTATTTT.